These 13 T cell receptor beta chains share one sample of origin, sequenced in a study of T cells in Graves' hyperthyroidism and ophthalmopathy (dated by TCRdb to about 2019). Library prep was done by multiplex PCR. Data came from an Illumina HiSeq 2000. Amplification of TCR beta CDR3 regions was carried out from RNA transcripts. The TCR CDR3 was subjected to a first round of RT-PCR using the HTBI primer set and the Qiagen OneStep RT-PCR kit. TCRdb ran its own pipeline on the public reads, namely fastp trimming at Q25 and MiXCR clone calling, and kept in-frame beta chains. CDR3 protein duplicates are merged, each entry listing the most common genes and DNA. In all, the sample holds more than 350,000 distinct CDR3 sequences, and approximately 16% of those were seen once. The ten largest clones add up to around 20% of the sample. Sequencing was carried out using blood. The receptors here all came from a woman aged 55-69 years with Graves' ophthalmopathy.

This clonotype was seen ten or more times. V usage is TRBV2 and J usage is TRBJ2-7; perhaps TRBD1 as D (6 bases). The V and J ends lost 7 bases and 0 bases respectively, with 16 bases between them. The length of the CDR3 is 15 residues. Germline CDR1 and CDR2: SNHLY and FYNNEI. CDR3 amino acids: CASNLATGSSYEQYF. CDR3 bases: TGTGCCAGCAATTTAGCCACAGGGAGCTCCTACGAGCAGTACTTC.

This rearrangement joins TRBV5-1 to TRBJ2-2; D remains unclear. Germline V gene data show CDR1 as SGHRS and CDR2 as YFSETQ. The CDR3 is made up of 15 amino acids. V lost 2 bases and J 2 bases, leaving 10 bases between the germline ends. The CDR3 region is CASSFGQLNTGELFF. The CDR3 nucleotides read TGCGCCAGCAGCTTTGGCCAGCTAAACACCGGGGAGCTGTTTTTT.

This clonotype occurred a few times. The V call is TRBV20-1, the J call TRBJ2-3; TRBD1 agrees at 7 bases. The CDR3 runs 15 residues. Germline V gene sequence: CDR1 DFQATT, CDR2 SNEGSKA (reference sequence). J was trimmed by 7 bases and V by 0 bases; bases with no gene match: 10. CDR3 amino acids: CSARDPTGWGNTQYF. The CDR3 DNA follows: TGCAGTGCTAGAGATCCGACAGGGTGGGGAAATACGCAGTATTTT.

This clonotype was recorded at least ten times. CDR3 bases: TGTGCCAGCAGGTTCGGGACGTCGAATGAAAAACTGTTTTTT. It translates to CASRFGTSNEKLFF. The chain uses TRBV28 and TRBJ1-4; maybe TRBD1 (5 bases). Trimming removed 6 bases at V and 5 bases at J, with 13 bases between. CDR3 size: 14 residues. Germline V gives CDR1 MDHEN, CDR2 SYDVKM.

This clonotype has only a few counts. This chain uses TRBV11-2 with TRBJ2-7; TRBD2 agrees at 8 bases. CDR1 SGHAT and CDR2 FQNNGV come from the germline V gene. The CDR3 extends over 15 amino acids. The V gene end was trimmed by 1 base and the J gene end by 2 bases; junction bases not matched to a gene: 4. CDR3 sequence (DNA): TGTGCCAGCAGCTTAGGCCCAGCGGGGGCCTACGAGCAGTACTTC. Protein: CASSLGPAGAYEQYF. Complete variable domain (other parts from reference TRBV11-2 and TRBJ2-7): EAGVAQSPRYKIIEKRQSVAFWCNPISGHATLYWYQQILGQGPKLLIQFQNNGVVDDSQLPKDRFSAERLKGVDSTLKIQPAKLEDSAVYLCASSLGPAGAYEQYFGPGTRLTVT.

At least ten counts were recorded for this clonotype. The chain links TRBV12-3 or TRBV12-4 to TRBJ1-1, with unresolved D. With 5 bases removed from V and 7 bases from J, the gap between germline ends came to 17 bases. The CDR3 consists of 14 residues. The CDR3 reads CASSPGLRLGEAFF. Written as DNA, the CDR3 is TGTGCCAGCAGTCCCGGTCTTCGGCTTGGTGAAGCTTTCTTT.

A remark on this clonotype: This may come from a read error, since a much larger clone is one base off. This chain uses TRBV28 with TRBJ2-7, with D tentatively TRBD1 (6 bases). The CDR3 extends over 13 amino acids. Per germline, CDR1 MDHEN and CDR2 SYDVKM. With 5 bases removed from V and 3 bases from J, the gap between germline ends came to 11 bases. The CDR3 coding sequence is TGTGCCAGCAGTGACCGGGACAACTACGAGCAGTACTTC. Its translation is CASSDRDNYEQYF. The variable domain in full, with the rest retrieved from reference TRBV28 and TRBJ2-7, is DVKVTQSSRYLVKRTGEKVFLECVQDMDHENMFWYRQDPGLGLRLIYFSYDVKMKEKGDIPEGYSVSREKKERFSLILESASTNQTSMYLCASSDRDNYEQYFGPGTRLTVT.

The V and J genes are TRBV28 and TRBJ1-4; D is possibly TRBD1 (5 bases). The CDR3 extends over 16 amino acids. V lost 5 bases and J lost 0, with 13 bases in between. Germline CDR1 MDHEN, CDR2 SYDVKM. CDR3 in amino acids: CASSGTPETTNEKLFF. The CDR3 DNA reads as TGTGCCAGCAGTGGGACCCCCGAGACAACTAATGAAAAACTGTTTTTT.

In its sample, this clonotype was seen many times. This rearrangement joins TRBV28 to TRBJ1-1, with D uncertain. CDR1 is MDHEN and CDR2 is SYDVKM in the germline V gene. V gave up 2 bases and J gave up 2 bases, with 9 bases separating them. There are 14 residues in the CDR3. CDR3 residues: CASSLVFLNTEAFF. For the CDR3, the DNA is TGTGCCAGCAGTTTAGTGTTTCTCAACACTGAAGCTTTCTTT.

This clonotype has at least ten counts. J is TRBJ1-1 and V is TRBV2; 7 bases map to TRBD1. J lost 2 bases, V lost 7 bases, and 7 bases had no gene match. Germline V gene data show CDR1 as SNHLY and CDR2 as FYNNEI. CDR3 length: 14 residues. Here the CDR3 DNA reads TGTGCCAGCACCATACAGGGGTCCAACACTGAAGCTTTCTTT. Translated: CASTIQGSNTEAFF.

For the CDR3, the DNA is TGTGCCAGCAGGCTGCCCGGGACAGGGGCTACTGAAGCTTTCTTT. Its protein product is CASRLPGTGATEAFF. V is TRBV6-1 and J is TRBJ1-1, with 10 nucleotides matching TRBD1. The V segment lost 6 bases and the J segment 5 bases; nucleotides outside the gene matches: 9. The CDR3 runs to 15 residues. CDR1 is MNHNS, CDR2 SASEGT, per germline.

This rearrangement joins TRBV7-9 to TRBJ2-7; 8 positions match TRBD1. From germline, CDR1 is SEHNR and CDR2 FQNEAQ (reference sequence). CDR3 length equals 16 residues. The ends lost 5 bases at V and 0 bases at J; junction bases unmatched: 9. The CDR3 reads CASSQQDRGPSYEQYF. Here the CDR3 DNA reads TGTGCCAGCAGCCAACAAGACAGGGGCCCCTCCTACGAGCAGTACTTC. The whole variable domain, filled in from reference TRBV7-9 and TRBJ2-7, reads DTGVSQNPRHKITKRGQNVTFRCDPISEHNRLYWYRQTLGQGPEFLTYFQNEAQLEKSRLLSDRFSAERPKGSFSTLEIQRTEQGDSAMYLCASSQQDRGPSYEQYFGPGTRLTVT.

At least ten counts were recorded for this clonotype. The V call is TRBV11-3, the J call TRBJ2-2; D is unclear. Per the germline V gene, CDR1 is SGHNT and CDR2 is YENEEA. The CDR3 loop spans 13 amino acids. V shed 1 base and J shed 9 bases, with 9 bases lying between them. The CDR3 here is CASSLGRRRELFF. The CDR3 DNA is TGTGCCAGCAGCTTAGGTCGCAGAAGGGAGCTGTTTTTT.